Listed here are 5 T cell receptor beta chains from one sample, sequenced in a study of OX40 agonist ivuxolimab in advanced cancers. Here immunoSEQ multiplex PCR was the method, and the copy in TCRdb shows in-frame clones only, minus some. The table includes around 69,000 clones, 80% to 90% detected once. Specimen: CD4+ or CD8+ T cells sorted from blood, collected in a trial of the OX40 agonist ivuxolimab. All receptors derive from an adult with an advanced solid tumor such as melanoma, head and neck, liver or kidney cancer.

The chain employs TRBV5-4 and TRBJ1-2; D gene ambiguous. Trimming pared 2 bases from V and 8 bases from J, leaving 16 bases between. The CDR3 runs to 14 residues. The germline CDR1 and CDR2 sequences are SGHNT and YYREEE (reference sequence). The CDR3 reads CASSFVSDFLGYTF. The CDR3 region has the DNA TGTGCCAGCAGCTTTGTCTCGGACTTCCTAGGCTACACCTTC. The full variable domain, with the rest looked up from reference TRBV5-4 and TRBJ1-2, is ETGVTQSPTHLIKTRGQQVTLRCSSQSGHNTVSWYQQALGQGPQFIFQYYREEENGRGNFPPRFSGLQFPNYSSELNVNALELDDSALYLCASSFVSDFLGYTFGSGTRLTVV.

The V call is TRBV18, the J call TRBJ2-7; D perhaps matches TRBD2 (6 bases). Trimming pared 5 bases from V and 3 bases from J, leaving 11 bases between. From germline, CDR1 is KGHSH and CDR2 LQKENI. This CDR3 comprises 13 residues. The CDR3 DNA is TGTGCCAGCTCATATAGGGAGGACTACGAGCAGTACTTC. This translates into CASSYREDYEQYF.

V and J are TRBV9 and TRBJ1-1; TRBD1 is a possible D gene (5 bases). V was cut by 3 bases and J by 4 bases, with 16 bases left in between. Germline V CDR1 and CDR2: SGDLS, YYNGEE. This CDR3 has 15 amino acids. CDR3 DNA sequence: TGTGCCAGCAGCGCCACGGCCGGGGGGAGCACTGAAGCTTTCTTT. It specifies CASSATAGGSTEAFF.

This clone has a handful of counts. This chain uses TRBV4-2 with TRBJ2-7; D may match TRBD1 or TRBD2 (6 bases each). In germline, CDR1 is LGHNA, CDR2 YNFKEQ. V dropped 0 bases and J dropped 6 bases, with 9 bases sitting between them. This CDR3 has 13 residues. The CDR3 sequence: CASSQDRGLEQYF. The CDR3 region has the DNA TGTGCCAGCAGCCAAGATCGGGGGCTCGAGCAGTACTTC.

The chain joins TRBV7-8 to TRBJ1-5; D ambiguous. V dropped 1 base and J dropped 3 bases, with 7 bases sitting between them. The germline V gene encodes CDR1 SGHVS and CDR2 FQNEAQ. CDR3 length equals 14 residues. CDR3 amino acids: CASSLGNNNQPQHF. The CDR3 DNA follows: TGTGCCAGCAGCTTAGGAAATAACAATCAGCCCCAGCATTTT.